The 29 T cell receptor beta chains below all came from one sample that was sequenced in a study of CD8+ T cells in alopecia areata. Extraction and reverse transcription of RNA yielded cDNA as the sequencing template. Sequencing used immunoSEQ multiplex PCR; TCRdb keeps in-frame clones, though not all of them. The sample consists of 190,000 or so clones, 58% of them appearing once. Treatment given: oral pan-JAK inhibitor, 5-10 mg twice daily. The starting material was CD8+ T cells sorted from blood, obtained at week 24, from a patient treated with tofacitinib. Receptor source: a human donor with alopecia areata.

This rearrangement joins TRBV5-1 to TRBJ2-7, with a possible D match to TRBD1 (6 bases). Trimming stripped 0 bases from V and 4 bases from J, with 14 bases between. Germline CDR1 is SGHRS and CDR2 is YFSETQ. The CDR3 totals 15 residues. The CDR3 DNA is TGCGCCAGCAGCTTGGCTCAGGGGAACCTTTACGAGCAGTACTTC. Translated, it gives CASSLAQGNLYEQYF.

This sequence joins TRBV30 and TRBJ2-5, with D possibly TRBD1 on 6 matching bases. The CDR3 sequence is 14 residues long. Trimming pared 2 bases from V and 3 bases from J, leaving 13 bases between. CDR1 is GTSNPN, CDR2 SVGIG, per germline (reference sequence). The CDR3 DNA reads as TGTGCCTGGAGTCTGGACAGTCGCGAAGAGACCCAGTACTTC. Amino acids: CAWSLDSREETQYF. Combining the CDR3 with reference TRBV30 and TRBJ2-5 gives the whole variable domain SQTIHQWPATLVQPVGSPLSLECTVEGTSNPNLYWYRQAAGRGLQLLFYSVGIGQISSEVPQNLSASRPQDRQFILSSKKLLLSDSGFYLCAWSLDSREETQYFGPGTRLLVL.

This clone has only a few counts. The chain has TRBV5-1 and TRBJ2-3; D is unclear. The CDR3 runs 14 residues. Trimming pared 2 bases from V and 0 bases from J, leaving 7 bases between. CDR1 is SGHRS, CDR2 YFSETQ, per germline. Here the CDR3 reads CASSFPTSTDTQYF. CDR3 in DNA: TGCGCCAGCAGCTTCCCCACTAGCACAGATACGCAGTATTTT.

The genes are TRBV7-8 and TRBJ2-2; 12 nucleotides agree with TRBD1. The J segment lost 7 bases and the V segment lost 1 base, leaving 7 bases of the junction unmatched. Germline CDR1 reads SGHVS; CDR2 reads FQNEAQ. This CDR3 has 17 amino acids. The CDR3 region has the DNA TGTGCCAGCAGCTTAGAGGGGACAGGGGGCCATCACGGGGAGCTGTTTTTT. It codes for CASSLEGTGGHHGELFF.

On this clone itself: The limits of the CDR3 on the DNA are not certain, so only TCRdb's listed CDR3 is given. The CDR3 loop reads CASTSGGAYEQYF. This sequence joins TRBV19 and TRBJ2-7; TRBD2, the table's D call, was not compared with the DNA. The CDR3 contains 13 residues when both ends are counted. CDR1 LNHDA and CDR2 SQIVND come from the germline V gene (reference sequence).

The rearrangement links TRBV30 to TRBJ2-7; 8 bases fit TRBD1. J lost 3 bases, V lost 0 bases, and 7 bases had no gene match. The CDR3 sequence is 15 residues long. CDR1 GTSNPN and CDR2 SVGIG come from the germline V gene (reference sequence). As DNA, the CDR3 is TGTGCCTGGAGTGTTTTACCTGGGACAGGCTACGAGCAGTACTTC. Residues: CAWSVLPGTGYEQYF.

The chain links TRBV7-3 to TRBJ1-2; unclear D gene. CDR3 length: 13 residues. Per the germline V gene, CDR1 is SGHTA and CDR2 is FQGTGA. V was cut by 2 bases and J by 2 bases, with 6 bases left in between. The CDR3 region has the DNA TGTGCCAGCAGCTTAGGGCAAAACTATGGCTACACCTTC. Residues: CASSLGQNYGYTF.

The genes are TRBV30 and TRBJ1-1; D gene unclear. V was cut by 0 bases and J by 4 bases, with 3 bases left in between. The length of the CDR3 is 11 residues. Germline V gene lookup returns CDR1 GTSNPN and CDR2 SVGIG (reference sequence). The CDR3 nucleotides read TGTGCCTGGAGTGTAACCACTGAAGCTTTCTTT. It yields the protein CAWSVTTEAFF.

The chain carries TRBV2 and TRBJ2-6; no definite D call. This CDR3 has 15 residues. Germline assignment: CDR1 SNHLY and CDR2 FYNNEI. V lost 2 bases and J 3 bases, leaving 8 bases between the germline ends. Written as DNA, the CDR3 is TGTGCCAGCAGTGAATTTGTAGTTGGGGCCAACGTCCTGACTTTC. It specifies CASSEFVVGANVLTF.

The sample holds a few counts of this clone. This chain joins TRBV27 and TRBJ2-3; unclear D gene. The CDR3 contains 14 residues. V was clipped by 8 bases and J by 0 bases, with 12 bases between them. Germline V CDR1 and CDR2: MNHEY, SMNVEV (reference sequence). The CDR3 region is CASSPRTSTDTQYF. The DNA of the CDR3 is TGTGCCAGCTCTCCCCGAACTAGCACAGATACGCAGTATTTT.

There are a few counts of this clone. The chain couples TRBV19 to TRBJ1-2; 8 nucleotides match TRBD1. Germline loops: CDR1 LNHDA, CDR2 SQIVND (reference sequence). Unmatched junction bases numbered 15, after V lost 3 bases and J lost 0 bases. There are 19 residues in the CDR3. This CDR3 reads CASSIGMRRQGQANYGYTF. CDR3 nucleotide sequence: TGTGCCAGTAGTATCGGGATGCGGAGACAGGGGCAAGCTAACTATGGCTACACCTTC.

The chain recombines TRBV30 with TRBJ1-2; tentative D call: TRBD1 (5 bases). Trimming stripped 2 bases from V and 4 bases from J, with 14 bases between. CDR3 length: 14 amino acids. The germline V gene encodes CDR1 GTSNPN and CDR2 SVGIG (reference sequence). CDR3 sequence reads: CAWSQLRQSYGYTF. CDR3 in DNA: TGTGCCTGGAGTCAACTACGACAGAGCTATGGCTACACCTTC.

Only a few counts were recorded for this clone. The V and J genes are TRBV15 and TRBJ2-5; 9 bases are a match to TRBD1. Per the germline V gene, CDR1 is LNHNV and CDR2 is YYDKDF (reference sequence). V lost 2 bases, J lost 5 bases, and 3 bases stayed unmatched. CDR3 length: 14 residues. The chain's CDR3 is CATSRRGTGETQYF. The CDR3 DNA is TGTGCCACCAGCAGAAGGGGGACAGGGGAGACCCAGTACTTC. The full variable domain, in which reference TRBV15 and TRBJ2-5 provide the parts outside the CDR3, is DAMVIQNPRYQVTQFGKPVTLSCSQTLNHNVMYWYQQKSSQAPKLLFHYYDKDFNNEADTPDNFQSRRPNTSFCFLDIRSPGLGDTAMYLCATSRRGTGETQYFGPGTRLLVL.

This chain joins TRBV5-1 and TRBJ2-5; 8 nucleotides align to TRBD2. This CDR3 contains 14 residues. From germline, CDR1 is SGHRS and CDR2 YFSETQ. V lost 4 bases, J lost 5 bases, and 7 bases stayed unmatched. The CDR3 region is CASSPAGGVETQYF. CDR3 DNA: TGCGCCAGCAGCCCGGCGGGGGGTGTTGAGACCCAGTACTTC.

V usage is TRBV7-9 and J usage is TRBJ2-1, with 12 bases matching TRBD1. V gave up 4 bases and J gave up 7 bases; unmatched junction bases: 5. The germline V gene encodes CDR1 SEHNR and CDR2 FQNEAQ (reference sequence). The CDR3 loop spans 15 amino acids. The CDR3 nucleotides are TGTGCCAGCAGCTCGCGGGACAGGGGGCTTAATGAGCAGTTCTTC. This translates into CASSSRDRGLNEQFF.

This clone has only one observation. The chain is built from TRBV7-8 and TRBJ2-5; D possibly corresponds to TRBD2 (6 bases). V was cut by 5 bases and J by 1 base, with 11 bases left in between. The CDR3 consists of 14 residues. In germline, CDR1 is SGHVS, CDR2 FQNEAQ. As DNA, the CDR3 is TGTGCCAGCAGCCCGGGACTTCCCCAAGAGACCCAGTACTTC. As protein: CASSPGLPQETQYF.

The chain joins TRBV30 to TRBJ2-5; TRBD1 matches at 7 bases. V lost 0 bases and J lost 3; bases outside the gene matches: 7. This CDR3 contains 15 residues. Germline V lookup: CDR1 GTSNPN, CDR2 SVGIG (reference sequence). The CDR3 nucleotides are TGTGCCTGGAGTGTACGGGACAGTGGGGAAGAGACCCAGTACTTC. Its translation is CAWSVRDSGEETQYF.

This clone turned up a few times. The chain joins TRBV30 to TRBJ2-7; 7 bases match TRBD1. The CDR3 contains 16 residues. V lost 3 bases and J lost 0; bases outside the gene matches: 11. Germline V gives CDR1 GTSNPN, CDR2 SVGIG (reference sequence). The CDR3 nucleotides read TGTGCCTGGAGCCCCCCGGACAGGAGCAACTCCTACGAGCAGTACTTC. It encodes CAWSPPDRSNSYEQYF.

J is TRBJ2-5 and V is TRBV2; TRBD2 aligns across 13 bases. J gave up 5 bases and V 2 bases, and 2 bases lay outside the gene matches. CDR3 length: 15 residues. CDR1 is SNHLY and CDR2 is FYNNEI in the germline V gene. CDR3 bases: TGTGCCAGCAGTGAAACTAGCGGGGGGGCGGAGACCCAGTACTTC. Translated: CASSETSGGAETQYF.

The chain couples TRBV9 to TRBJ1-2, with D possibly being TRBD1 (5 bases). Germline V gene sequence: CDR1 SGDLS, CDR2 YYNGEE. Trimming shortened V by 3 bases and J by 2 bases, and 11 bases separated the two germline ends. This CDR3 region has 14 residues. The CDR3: CASSESGGNYGYTF. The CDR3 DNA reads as TGTGCCAGCAGCGAGAGCGGGGGGAACTATGGCTACACCTTC.

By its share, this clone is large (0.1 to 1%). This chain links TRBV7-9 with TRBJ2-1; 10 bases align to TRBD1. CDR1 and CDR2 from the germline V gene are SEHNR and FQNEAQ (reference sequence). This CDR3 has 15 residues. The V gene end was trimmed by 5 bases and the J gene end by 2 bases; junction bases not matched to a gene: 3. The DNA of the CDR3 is TGTGCCAGCAGCCCCGGGACAGGGGCCTACAATGAGCAGTTCTTC. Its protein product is CASSPGTGAYNEQFF. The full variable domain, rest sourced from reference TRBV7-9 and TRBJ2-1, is DTGVSQNPRHKITKRGQNVTFRCDPISEHNRLYWYRQTLGQGPEFLTYFQNEAQLEKSRLLSDRFSAERPKGSFSTLEIQRTEQGDSAMYLCASSPGTGAYNEQFFGPGTRLTVL.

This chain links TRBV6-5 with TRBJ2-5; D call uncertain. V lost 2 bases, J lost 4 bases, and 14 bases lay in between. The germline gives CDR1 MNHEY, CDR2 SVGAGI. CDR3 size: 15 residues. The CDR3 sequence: CASSYESAVGETQYF. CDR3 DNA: TGTGCCAGCAGTTACGAGTCGGCTGTAGGAGAGACCCAGTACTTC.

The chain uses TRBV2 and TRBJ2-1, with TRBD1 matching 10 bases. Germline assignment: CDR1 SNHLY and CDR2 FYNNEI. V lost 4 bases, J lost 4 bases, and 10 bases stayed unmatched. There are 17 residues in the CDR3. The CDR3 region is CASSGDGGTGEYNEQFF. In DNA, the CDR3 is TGTGCCAGCAGTGGGGATGGTGGGACAGGGGAATACAATGAGCAGTTCTTC.

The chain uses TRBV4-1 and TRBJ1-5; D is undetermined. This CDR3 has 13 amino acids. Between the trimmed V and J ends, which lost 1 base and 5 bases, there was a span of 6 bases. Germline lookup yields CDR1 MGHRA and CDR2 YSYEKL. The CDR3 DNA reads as TGCGCCAGCAGCCAAGGGTGGGATCAGCCCCAGCATTTT. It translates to CASSQGWDQPQHF.

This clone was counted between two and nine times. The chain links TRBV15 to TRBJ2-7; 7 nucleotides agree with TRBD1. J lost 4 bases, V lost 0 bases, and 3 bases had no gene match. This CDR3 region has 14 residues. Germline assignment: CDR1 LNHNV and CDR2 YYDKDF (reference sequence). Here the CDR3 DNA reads TGTGCCACCAGCAGAGAAACAGGGGATTACGAGCAGTACTTC. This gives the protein CATSRETGDYEQYF.

For the CDR3, the DNA is TGCAGCGTGCGGGGACAGGGGAGGACAGATACGCAGTATTTT. Its protein is CSVRGQGRTDTQYF. The genes are TRBV29-1 and TRBJ2-3; 10 bases are a match to TRBD1. This CDR3 region has 14 residues. Germline CDR1 SQVTM, CDR2 ANQGSEA. The junction had 6 bases not matched to a gene; V was cut back by 6 bases and J by 3 bases.

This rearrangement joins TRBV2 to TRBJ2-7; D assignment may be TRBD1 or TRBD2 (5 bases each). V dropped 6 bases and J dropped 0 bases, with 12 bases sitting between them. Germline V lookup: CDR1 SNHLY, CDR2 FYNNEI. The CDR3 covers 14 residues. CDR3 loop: CASRGRDHSYEQYF. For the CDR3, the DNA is TGTGCCAGCAGGGGCCGGGACCACTCCTACGAGCAGTACTTC.

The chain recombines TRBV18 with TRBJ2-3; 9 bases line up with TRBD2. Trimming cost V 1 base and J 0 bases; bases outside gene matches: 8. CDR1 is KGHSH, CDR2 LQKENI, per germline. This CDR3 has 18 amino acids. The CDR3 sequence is CASSPRGLAFESTDTQYF. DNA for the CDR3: TGTGCCAGCTCACCACGGGGACTAGCTTTCGAGAGCACAGATACGCAGTATTTT.

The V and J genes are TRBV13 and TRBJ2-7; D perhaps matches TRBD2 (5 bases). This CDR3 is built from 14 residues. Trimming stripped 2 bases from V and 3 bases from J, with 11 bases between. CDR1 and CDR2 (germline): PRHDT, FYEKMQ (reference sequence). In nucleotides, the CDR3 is TGTGCCAGCAGCTTATACCGCGCGGGCTACGAGCAGTACTTC. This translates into CASSLYRAGYEQYF.